The 21 T cell receptor beta chains below were found in one sample sequenced in a study of read filtering for tumor transcriptome and immune sequencing. This library used approximately 370 ng RNA and molecular barcoded adaptors spanning alpha/delta and beta/gamma chains. One entry per CDR3 protein, called by TCRdb with MiXCR from the reads. The table shows 40,000 or so distinct CDR3 sequences, with around an eighth occurring only once. Sequenced input: a population of CD138-negative cells sorted from bone marrow. Every receptor here comes from a donor aged 40 or older with multiple myeloma.

On this clonotype itself: This may stem from a read error, because a much larger clone lies one nucleotide away. The chain links TRBV4-1 to TRBJ2-1; D possibly corresponds to TRBD2 (5 bases). Trimming took 4 bases from V and 13 from J, leaving 17 bases between them. The CDR3 loop spans 13 amino acids. CDR1 and CDR2 from the germline V gene are MGHRA and YSYEKL. Here the CDR3 reads CASSPDSNEGQFF. The CDR3 region has the DNA TGCGCCAGCAGCCCCGACTCAAACGAGGGACAGTTCTTC.

In this sample, this clonotype turned up many times. The V and J genes are TRBV3-1 and TRBJ2-1; 7 bases map to TRBD2. Looked up from germline, CDR1 is LGHDT and CDR2 is YNNKEL (reference sequence). V trimming: 2 bases; J trimming: 7 bases; junction bases outside the gene matches: 11. The CDR3 runs to 16 residues. The CDR3 sequence: CASSQRGAGDRNEQFF. In nucleotides, the CDR3 is TGTGCCAGCAGCCAAAGGGGTGCGGGAGATCGGAATGAGCAGTTCTTC.

This clonotype showed up many times. J is TRBJ2-3 and V is TRBV6-2 or TRBV6-3; TRBD1 matches 11 bases. Germline loops: CDR1 MNHEY, CDR2 SVGEGT. The length of the CDR3 is 16 residues. Losses at the gene ends were 0 bases for V and 3 bases for J; bases not matched to a gene: 2. This CDR3 is CASSYSRDRGTDTQYF. The DNA of the CDR3 is TGTGCCAGCAGTTACTCCCGGGACAGGGGGACAGATACGCAGTATTTT.

This clonotype was seen many times. V usage is TRBV5-1 and J usage is TRBJ2-5; 7 positions match TRBD1. The CDR3 runs to 15 residues. The germline V gene has CDR1 SGHRS and CDR2 YFSETQ. V lost 2 bases to trimming and J lost 2 bases; unmatched junction nucleotides: 6. The CDR3 loop reads CASSLVQGSQETQYF. CDR3 bases: TGCGCCAGCAGCTTAGTACAGGGGAGTCAAGAGACCCAGTACTTC.

This clonotype showed up many times. The genes are TRBV30 and TRBJ1-3, with D possibly being TRBD1 (6 bases). CDR1 and CDR2 (germline): GTSNPN, SVGIG (reference sequence). CDR3 length equals 17 residues. The V end was cut by 0 bases, the J end by 2 bases, with 17 bases between. The CDR3 loop is CAWSVQGKGGAGNTIYF. CDR3 sequence (DNA): TGTGCCTGGAGTGTACAGGGAAAAGGAGGTGCTGGAAACACCATATATTTT. Full variable domain (remainder filled in from reference TRBV30 and TRBJ1-3): SQTIHQWPATLVQPVGSPLSLECTVEGTSNPNLYWYRQAAGRGLQLLFYSVGIGQISSEVPQNLSASRPQDRQFILSSKKLLLSDSGFYLCAWSVQGKGGAGNTIYFGEGSWLTVV.

The chain joins TRBV10-3 to TRBJ2-7; D perhaps matches TRBD1 (6 bases). Germline CDR1 and CDR2: ENHRY and SYGVKD. Trimming shortened V by 2 bases and J by 6 bases, and 17 bases separated the two germline ends. The CDR3 consists of 15 residues. The CDR3 spells CAISEQKGGPGEQYF. The CDR3 nucleotides read TGTGCCATCAGTGAGCAAAAAGGGGGACCCGGCGAGCAGTACTTC.

This clonotype has at least ten counts. This chain connects TRBV9 to TRBJ2-1; 7 bases match TRBD2. Per germline, CDR1 SGDLS and CDR2 YYNGEE. The CDR3 spans 16 residues. V lost 1 base and J lost 7; bases outside the gene matches: 11. The CDR3 nucleotides are TGTGCCAGCAGCGTACTGTCTAGCGGTTTCGGTAATGAGCAGTTCTTC. Translating it yields CASSVLSSGFGNEQFF.

This clonotype was observed many times. The chain joins TRBV20-1 to TRBJ2-7; 7 bases map to TRBD2. Germline CDR1 DFQATT, CDR2 SNEGSKA (reference sequence). Germline trimming cut 1 base from V and 3 bases from J; bases unmatched to any gene: 9. The CDR3 loop spans 15 amino acids. CDR3 bases: TGCAGTGCTAGAGGCCGGGAGGAGGGAATCTACGAGCAGTACTTC. Protein product: CSARGREEGIYEQYF.

The genes are TRBV20-1 and TRBJ2-5; maybe TRBD2 (5 bases). This CDR3 contains 14 residues. V was clipped by 6 bases and J by 1 base, with 15 bases between them. Germline V lookup: CDR1 DFQATT, CDR2 SNEGSKA (reference sequence). CDR3 residues: CSAPRASGQETQYF. The CDR3 DNA reads as TGCAGTGCCCCCCGGGCGAGCGGCCAAGAGACCCAGTACTTC.

This clonotype was detected ten times or more. J is TRBJ2-7 and V is TRBV5-6; D unresolved. Trimming removed 0 bases at V and 6 bases at J, with 10 bases between. The CDR3 is 13 amino acids. Germline assignment: CDR1 SGHDT and CDR2 YYEEEE. CDR3: CASSLAPGAEQYF. For the CDR3, the DNA is TGTGCCAGCAGCTTGGCTCCGGGCGCCGAGCAGTACTTC.

This clonotype appeared many times. V gene TRBV20-1 combines with J gene TRBJ2-3, with 7 bases aligning to TRBD2. The J segment lost 2 bases and the V segment lost 3 bases, leaving 11 bases of the junction unmatched. The CDR3 runs to 16 residues. Germline CDR1 reads DFQATT; CDR2 reads SNEGSKA (reference sequence). In nucleotides, the CDR3 is TGCAGTGCTAGTTTGAGCCTCGCGGGAGCCACAGATACGCAGTATTTT. It yields the protein CSASLSLAGATDTQYF.

This clonotype was counted many times. Mismatch with germline at one junction end may stem from a read error. The rearrangement uses TRBV7-7 and TRBJ2-3; 8 bases match TRBD2. Germline CDR1 reads SSHAT; CDR2 reads FNYEAQ (reference sequence). CDR3 length equals 14 residues. CDR3 amino acids: CASSSGTSLDTQYF. The CDR3 DNA follows: TGTGCTAGCAGCTCCGGGACTAGTTTGGATACGCAGTATTTT.

This clonotype has ten or more counts. The genes are TRBV6-5 and TRBJ2-2; weak D call: TRBD1 (6 bases). The germline V gene has CDR1 MNHEY and CDR2 SVGAGI. V dropped 2 bases and J dropped 6 bases, with 10 bases sitting between them. The CDR3 totals 14 residues. CDR3 nucleotides: TGTGCCAGCAGTTACGGGCCAGGGGCCGGGGAGCTGTTTTTT. Residues: CASSYGPGAGELFF.

The CDR3 reads CASTQGRFLYGELFF. The CDR3 region has the DNA TGTGCCAGCACACAAGGACGGTTCTTGTACGGGGAGCTGTTTTTT. The chain has TRBV7-2 and TRBJ2-2; D uncertain. CDR3 length: 15 amino acids. Looked up from germline, CDR1 is SGHTA and CDR2 is FQGNSA. V was cut by 7 bases and J by 7 bases, with 19 bases left in between.

This clonotype has a count of ten or more. J is TRBJ2-6 and V is TRBV5-1; perhaps TRBD2 as D (5 bases). Germline loops: CDR1 SGHRS, CDR2 YFSETQ. Between the trimmed V and J ends, which lost 9 bases and 2 bases, there was a span of 15 bases. The CDR3 consists of 15 residues. The CDR3 region is CATGRGAAGANVLTF. The CDR3 region has the DNA TGCGCCACCGGCCGGGGAGCTGCTGGGGCCAACGTCCTGACTTTC.

This clonotype was seen many times. The gene calls are TRBV6-2 or TRBV6-3 and TRBJ1-1; 8 nucleotides agree with TRBD1. This CDR3 spans 15 amino acids. Germline V gives CDR1 MNHEY, CDR2 SVGEGT. Unmatched junction bases numbered 9, after V lost 5 bases and J lost 4 bases. The CDR3 DNA sequence: TGTGCCAGCAGTCCCCAGGGGGCTACGGTCACTGAAGCTTTCTTT. It specifies CASSPQGATVTEAFF.

This clonotype was counted ten times or more. The chain has TRBV10-3 and TRBJ1-6; D is perhaps TRBD1 (5 bases). The germline CDR1 and CDR2 sequences are ENHRY and SYGVKD. V lost 6 bases, J lost 8 bases, and 8 bases lay in between. This CDR3 has 12 amino acids. The CDR3 sequence: CAIRTAHSPLHF. The DNA of the CDR3 is TGTGCCATCAGGACAGCTCATTCACCCCTCCACTTT.

This clonotype was observed at least ten times. This chain connects TRBV29-1 to TRBJ1-1; a possible D gene is TRBD1 (6 bases). The CDR3 is 12 residues long. Germline V CDR1 and CDR2: SQVTM, ANQGSEA. V was clipped by 2 bases and J by 7 bases, with 11 bases between them. The CDR3 nucleotides read TGCAGCGTTGAAACAGGGACTGGTGAAGCTTTCTTT. Its translation: CSVETGTGEAFF.

There are a few counts of this clonotype. The V and J genes are TRBV2 and TRBJ2-1; 8 nucleotides align to TRBD2. The CDR3 has 14 residues. Germline-derived CDR1 and CDR2 are SNHLY and FYNNEI. V gave up 6 bases and J gave up 5 bases; unmatched junction bases: 6. CDR3 sequence (DNA): TGTGCCAGCAGGATAGGCGGGGGGAACAATGAGCAGTTCTTC. It is translated as CASRIGGGNNEQFF.

This clonotype was observed many times. The chain has TRBV30 and TRBJ1-2, with 8 bases identical to TRBD1. CDR3 length equals 16 residues. The germline V gene has CDR1 GTSNPN and CDR2 SVGIG (reference sequence). With V trimmed by 0 bases and J by 4 bases, 10 bases remained unmatched. CDR3 sequence reads: CAWSVMEAQGGYGYTF. The CDR3, as DNA: TGTGCCTGGAGTGTAATGGAGGCACAGGGGGGCTATGGCTACACCTTC. Full variable domain (rest looked up from reference TRBV30 and TRBJ1-2): SQTIHQWPATLVQPVGSPLSLECTVEGTSNPNLYWYRQAAGRGLQLLFYSVGIGQISSEVPQNLSASRPQDRQFILSSKKLLLSDSGFYLCAWSVMEAQGGYGYTFGSGTRLTVV.

In its sample, this clonotype was seen many times. The V gene is TRBV28, the J gene TRBJ2-3; D not resolved. Trimming took off 2 bases at V and 10 bases at J, with 7 bases between the two ends. The CDR3 loop spans 11 amino acids. The germline gives CDR1 MDHEN, CDR2 SYDVKM. CDR3: CASSLPGAQYF. CDR3 in DNA: TGTGCCAGCAGTTTACCGGGTGCGCAGTATTTT.